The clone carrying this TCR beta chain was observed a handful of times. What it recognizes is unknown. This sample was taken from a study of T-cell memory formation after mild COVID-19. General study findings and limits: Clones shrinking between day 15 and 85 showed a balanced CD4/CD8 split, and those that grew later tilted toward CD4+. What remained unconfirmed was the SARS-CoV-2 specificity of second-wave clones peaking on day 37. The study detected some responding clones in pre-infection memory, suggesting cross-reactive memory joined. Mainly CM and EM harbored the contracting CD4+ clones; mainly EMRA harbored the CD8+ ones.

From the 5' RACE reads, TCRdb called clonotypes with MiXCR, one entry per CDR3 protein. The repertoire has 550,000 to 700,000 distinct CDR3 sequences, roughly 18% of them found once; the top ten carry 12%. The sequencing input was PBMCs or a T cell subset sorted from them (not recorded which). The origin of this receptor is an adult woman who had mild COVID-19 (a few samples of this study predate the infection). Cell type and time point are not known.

The CDR3 region is CASSLEGGTEETQYF. CDR3 nucleotides: TGTGCCAGCAGTTTAGAGGGCGGGACCGAAGAGACCCAGTACTTC. V gene TRBV12-3 or TRBV12-4 combines with J gene TRBJ2-5, with D tentatively TRBD2 (6 bases). V lost 1 base and J 3 bases, leaving 12 bases between the germline ends. The length of the CDR3 is 15 residues.